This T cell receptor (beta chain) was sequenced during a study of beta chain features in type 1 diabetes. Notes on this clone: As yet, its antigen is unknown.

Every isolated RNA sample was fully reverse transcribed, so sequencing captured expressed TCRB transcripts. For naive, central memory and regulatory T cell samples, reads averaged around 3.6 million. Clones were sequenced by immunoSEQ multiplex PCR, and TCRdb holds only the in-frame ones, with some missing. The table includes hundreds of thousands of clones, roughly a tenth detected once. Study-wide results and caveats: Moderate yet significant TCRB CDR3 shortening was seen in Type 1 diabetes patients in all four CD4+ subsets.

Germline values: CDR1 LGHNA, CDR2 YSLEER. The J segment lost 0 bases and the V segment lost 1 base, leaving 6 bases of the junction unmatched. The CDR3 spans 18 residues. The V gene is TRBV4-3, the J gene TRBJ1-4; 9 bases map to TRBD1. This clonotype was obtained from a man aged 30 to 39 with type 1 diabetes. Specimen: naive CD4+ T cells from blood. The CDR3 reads CASSQGWTGDATNEKLFF. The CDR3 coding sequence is TGCGCCAGCAGCCAAGGCTGGACAGGGGATGCAACTAATGAAAAACTGTTTTTT.